The 13 T cell receptor beta chains presented below share a single source sample, sequenced in a study of blood T cell repertoires in COVID-19. Some clones are missing from TCRdb's copy, which holds only in-frame ones; the method was immunoSEQ multiplex PCR. The sample holds 250,000 to 350,000 clones, about 86% seen once. The material sequenced was peripheral blood. Every receptor here comes from a woman in her twenties or thirties who had recovered from COVID-19.

This clone was recorded a few times. V and J are TRBV5-1 and TRBJ1-6; D uncertain. Deletions cut 2 bases from V and 9 bases from J, with 6 bases between. This CDR3 spans 12 amino acids. CDR1 is SGHRS, CDR2 YFSETQ, per germline. The CDR3 protein is CASSFFSSPLHF. The CDR3 bases are TGCGCCAGCAGCTTCTTTTCTTCACCCCTCCACTTT.

The gene calls are TRBV23-1 and TRBJ2-7, with D maybe TRBD1 (5 bases). TRBV23-1 belongs to the ORF category, with a function that is uncertain. Between the trimmed V and J ends, which lost 3 bases and 4 bases, there was a span of 19 bases. The CDR3 runs to 16 residues. The DNA for the CDR3 is TGCGCCAGCAGTCACGCCGTCAGGGAACCGACTTACGAGCAGTACTTC. Translation gives CASSHAVREPTYEQYF.

The V and J genes are TRBV18 and TRBJ2-7; maybe TRBD1 (6 bases). In germline, CDR1 is KGHSH, CDR2 LQKENI. V gave up 3 bases and J gave up 5 bases, with 8 bases separating them. This CDR3 has 12 residues. This chain's CDR3 is CASSPNRDEQYF. The CDR3 DNA is TGTGCCAGCTCACCGAACAGGGACGAGCAGTACTTC.

The chain joins TRBV6-5 to TRBJ2-2; 7 nucleotides line up with TRBD1. J was trimmed by 9 bases and V by 6 bases; bases with no gene match: 10. The CDR3 loop spans 14 amino acids. CDR1 is MNHEY, CDR2 SVGAGI, per germline. CDR3 loop: CASSQTGVTRELFF. DNA for the CDR3: TGTGCCAGCAGCCAAACAGGGGTTACTCGGGAGCTGTTTTTT.

V gene TRBV6-5 combines with J gene TRBJ2-2; D is perhaps TRBD2 (6 bases). The CDR3 is 14 residues long. Deletions cut 6 bases from V and 4 bases from J, with 12 bases between. The germline V gene encodes CDR1 MNHEY and CDR2 SVGAGI. The CDR3 protein is CASRRDPTTGELFF. As DNA, the CDR3 is TGTGCCAGCAGGCGGGATCCTACCACCGGGGAGCTGTTTTTT.

Comments on this clone: A junction end diverges from the germline sequence, so it may reflect a read error. This sequence joins TRBV3-1 (or the pseudogene TRBV3-2) and TRBJ2-7, with a possible D match to TRBD2 (7 bases). Germline assignment: CDR1 LGHDT and CDR2 YNNKEL (reference sequence). The CDR3 contains 15 residues. The chain's CDR3 is CTSSQERRGHGEQYF. The CDR3 nucleotides read TGTACCAGCAGCCAAGAGCGGCGGGGGCACGGCGAGCAGTACTTC.

The chain recombines TRBV11-3 with TRBJ2-1; 13 bases line up with TRBD2. J gave up 8 bases and V 5 bases, and 6 bases lay outside the gene matches. CDR1 is SGHNT, CDR2 YENEEA, per germline. This CDR3 region has 15 residues. CDR3 residues: CASSPRTSGSDEQFF. CDR3 nucleotide sequence: TGTGCCAGCAGCCCCCGGACTAGCGGGAGTGATGAGCAGTTCTTC. The full variable domain, with the rest looked up from reference TRBV11-3 and TRBJ2-1, is EAGVVQSPRYKIIEKKQPVAFWCNPISGHNTLYWYLQNLGQGPELLIRYENEEAVDDSQLPKDRFSAERLKGVDSTLKIQPAELGDSAVYLCASSPRTSGSDEQFFGPGTRLTVL.

The chain couples TRBV10-3 to TRBJ1-1; 7 bases are shared with TRBD1. Looked up from germline, CDR1 is ENHRY and CDR2 is SYGVKD. Trimming cost V 5 bases and J 4 bases; bases outside gene matches: 4. This CDR3 is 13 amino acids long. CDR3 bases: TGTGCCATCAGTACGACAGGGCTCACTGAAGCTTTCTTT. This codes for CAISTTGLTEAFF.

This clone was picked up one time. J is TRBJ2-7 and V is TRBV5-4; 8 nucleotides align to TRBD1. V trimming: 0 bases; J trimming: 0 bases; junction bases outside the gene matches: 2. The CDR3 is 15 amino acids. The V gene's germline CDR1 is SGHNT and CDR2 YYREEE (reference sequence). CDR3 sequence (DNA): TGTGCCAGCAGCTTGGGGACAGGGAGCTCCTACGAGCAGTACTTC. It yields the protein CASSLGTGSSYEQYF.

V gene TRBV20-1 combines with J gene TRBJ1-5; 7 bases fit TRBD1. Germline CDR1 and CDR2: DFQATT and SNEGSKA (reference sequence). V was pared by 3 bases and J by 1 base, with 6 bases of the junction left unmatched. CDR3 size: 15 residues. The CDR3 here is CSASQGGASNQPQHF. Written as DNA, the CDR3 is TGCAGTGCTAGTCAGGGGGGCGCGAGCAATCAGCCCCAGCATTTT.

The genes are TRBV6-1 and TRBJ2-7, with D possibly being TRBD1 (6 bases). CDR3 length equals 15 residues. Germline CDR1 and CDR2: MNHNS and SASEGT. V lost 1 base and J lost 3, with 13 bases in between. The CDR3 loop reads CASSEGQGSFYEQYF. For the CDR3, the DNA is TGTGCCAGCAGTGAAGGGCAGGGGTCGTTCTACGAGCAGTACTTC.

This clone was counted at least ten times. The chain recombines TRBV7-8 with TRBJ1-2, with TRBD1 matching over 9 bases. The CDR3 loop spans 16 amino acids. Germline CDR1 SGHVS, CDR2 FQNEAQ. V gave up 4 bases and J gave up 5 bases; unmatched junction bases: 11. The CDR3 DNA follows: TGTGCCAGCAGCTCTACAGGGGGCGAGGAAACATATGGCTACACCTTC. It translates to CASSSTGGEETYGYTF.

This clone was detected a few times. The V call is TRBV28, the J call TRBJ1-2, with a tentative D call TRBD1 (6 bases). This CDR3 is 12 amino acids long. Trimming removed 4 bases from V and 8 bases from J, with 11 bases in between. CDR1 is MDHEN, CDR2 SYDVKM, per germline. CDR3: CASSSMTGGYTF. CDR3 nucleotide sequence: TGTGCCAGCAGTTCGATGACAGGAGGCTACACCTTC.